This T cell receptor beta chain derives from a study of blood T cells in healthy people across ages. The people who gave samples were healthy Caucasians from Russia, aged roughly 6 to 100. Peripheral blood samples of roughly 10 milliliters were drawn from each donor. Next came a second PCR, run for about 7 to 12 cycles, which used a sample-barcoded 5' primer along with a J-beta primer mix. Each cDNA molecule carried a tag from a template-switch adaptor that contained 12 random nucleotides. Via MiXCR, TCRdb re-called the 5' RACE reads, giving one row per CDR3 protein. The table includes roughly 2 million distinct CDR3 sequences, about 49% detected once. The clonotype comes from a woman aged 40 to 49 in good health. The specimen sequenced was blood.

CDR3: CASSSTEGTRSSYNEQFF. The CDR3, as DNA: TGTGCCAGCAGTTCAACTGAGGGGACCAGAAGCTCCTACAATGAGCAGTTCTTC. The rearrangement joins TRBV25-1 to TRBJ2-1; D may match TRBD1 or TRBD2 (5 bases each). V lost 5 bases and J lost 0, with 20 bases in between. The germline CDR1 and CDR2 sequences are MGHDK and SYGVNS. This CDR3 has 18 amino acids.